Listed below are T cell receptor beta chains from one sample, sequenced in a study of T cell repertoires in cytomegalovirus infection. The antigens these receptors bind are not known. TCRdb re-derived calls from the reads in MiXCR, one entry per CDR3 protein. The table lists around 100,000 distinct CDR3 sequences, 9.5% to 13% of them singletons. The sequencing sample was made of PBMCs, sequenced either directly or after in vitro stimulation (not recorded which). These receptors all come from a human donor in good health (CMV status not recorded). Some clones in this sample may be carry-over from other donors' samples. Each CDR3 is given with its conserved first and last residue. The D gene is left open where the match is weak. Clone size, where shown, is once, few, many, or a class for clones that have expanded.

>-|15|TRBJ2-5|few|TRBV4-1
CASSPGSMYQETQYF
TGCGCCAGCAGCCCGGGATCCATGTACCAAGAGACCCAGTACTTC
>-|13|TRBJ1-1|many|TRBV10-3
CAISESLNTEAFF
TGTGCCATCAGTGAGTCCTTAAACACTGAAGCTTTCTTT
>-|13|TRBJ1-3|many|TRBV7-2
CASSEHVENTIYF
TGTGCCAGCAGCGAACATGTGGAAAACACCATATATTTT
>-|14|TRBJ2-3|few|TRBV7-8
CASSRTSPPDTQYF
TGTGCCAGCAGCCGAACTAGCCCCCCAGATACGCAGTATTTT
>-|15|TRBJ1-6|few|TRBV30
CAWTRSPERNSPLHF
TGTGCCTGGACCCGATCCCCAGAGAGGAATTCACCCCTCCACTTT
>-|16|TRBJ2-1|-|TRBV27
CASSNQMRSPYNEQFF
TGTGCCAGCAGTAACCAAATGCGCTCTCCCTACAATGAGCAGTTCTTC
>-|13|TRBJ2-1|many|TRBV7-3
CASSLGDHNEQFF
TGTGCCAGCAGCTTAGGGGACCACAATGAGCAGTTCTTC
>-|14|TRBJ1-1|few|TRBV7-9
CASSLVGRDTEAFF
TGTGCCAGCAGCTTAGTTGGCAGGGACACTGAAGCTTTCTTT
>TRBD1|14|TRBJ2-4|many|TRBV11-2
CASSPRDRANIQYF
TGTGCCAGCAGCCCGAGGGACAGAGCCAACATTCAGTACTTC
>TRBD2|14|TRBJ2-5|few|TRBV7-9
CASSRPTSDGTQYF
TGTGCCAGCAGCCGCCCTACTAGCGACGGGACCCAGTACTTC
>TRBD2|16|TRBJ2-5|-|TRBV4-2
CASSPRTSGLQETQYF
TGTGCCAGCAGCCCTCGGACTAGCGGCCTCCAAGAGACCCAGTACTTC
>-|13|TRBJ2-7|-|TRBV29-1
CSVVSDYSYEQYF
TGCAGCGTTGTATCTGATTACTCCTACGAGCAGTACTTC
>TRBD2|15|TRBJ2-2|-|TRBV24-1
CATSDLAGAAVELFF
TGTGCCACCAGTGATTTGGCGGGAGCGGCCGTGGAGCTGTTTTTT
>-|15|TRBJ2-1|many|TRBV7-6
CASSTPLKGRNEQFF
TGTGCCAGCAGCACCCCCTTAAAGGGTCGGAATGAGCAGTTCTTC
>TRBD2|16|TRBJ2-3|few|TRBV28
CASSPPSGREADTQYF
TGTGCCAGCAGCCCCCCTAGCGGGAGGGAGGCAGATACGCAGTATTTT
>TRBD1|14|TRBJ2-5|few|TRBV29-1
CSVVHTGGGETQYF
TGCAGCGTGGTACATACAGGGGGCGGAGAGACCCAGTACTTC
>TRBD1|14|TRBJ1-4|many|TRBV12-3/TRBV12-4
CASSFGQGGEKLFF
TGTGCCAGCAGTTTCGGACAGGGCGGCGAAAAACTGTTTTTT
>TRBD1|16|TRBJ2-1|few|TRBV25-1
CASSELATGNPSEQFF
TGTGCCAGCAGTGAATTGGCGACAGGGAACCCTTCTGAGCAGTTCTTC
>-|13|TRBJ1-3|many|TRBV6-6
CASTLTAGNTIYF
TGTGCCAGCACCCTGACAGCTGGAAACACCATATATTTT
>TRBD1|17|TRBJ2-3|-|TRBV6-1
CASSVPGQGSDTDTQYF
TGTGCCAGCAGTGTCCCGGGACAGGGGTCCGACACAGATACGCAGTATTTT
>-|14|TRBJ1-1|many|TRBV7-8
CASSLGASTTEAFF
TGTGCCAGCAGCTTAGGGGCCAGCACCACTGAAGCTTTCTTT
>TRBD1|16|TRBJ1-2|-|TRBV28
CASSLLGQGANYGYTF
TGTGCCAGCAGTTTATTAGGACAGGGGGCGAACTATGGCTACACCTTC
>TRBD2|18|TRBJ2-3|few|TRBV12-3/TRBV12-4
CASSGQSQTSGSADTQYF
TGTGCCAGCAGCGGACAGTCCCAGACTAGCGGGAGCGCAGATACGCAGTATTTT
>-|16|TRBJ2-5|few|TRBV6-6
CASSYSTPTRKETQYF
TGTGCCAGCAGTTACTCGACCCCGACTAGAAAAGAGACCCAGTACTTC
>-|13|TRBJ2-5|-|TRBV7-2
CASSLGTLGTQYF
TGTGCCAGCAGCTTAGGGACCCTAGGGACCCAGTACTTC
>TRBD1|15|TRBJ2-5|-|TRBV5-6
CASSGRQGQSETQYF
TGTGCCAGCAGCGGACGACAGGGGCAGTCGGAGACCCAGTACTTC
>-|16|TRBJ1-4|many|TRBV12-3/TRBV12-4
CASSPRALLPNEKLFF
TGTGCCAGCAGTCCCCGAGCACTTCTCCCTAATGAAAAACTGTTTTTT
>-|17|TRBJ2-2|many|TRBV10-3
CAISGETGSRDTGELFF
TGTGCCATCAGTGGAGAGACGGGGAGCAGGGACACCGGGGAGCTGTTTTTT
>-|14|TRBJ1-2|many|TRBV6-5
CASRNREGNYGYTF
TGTGCCAGCAGGAACAGGGAAGGGAACTATGGCTACACCTTC
>-|11|TRBJ1-1|many|TRBV7-8
CASSLSAEAFF
TGTGCCAGCAGCTTATCCGCTGAAGCTTTCTTT